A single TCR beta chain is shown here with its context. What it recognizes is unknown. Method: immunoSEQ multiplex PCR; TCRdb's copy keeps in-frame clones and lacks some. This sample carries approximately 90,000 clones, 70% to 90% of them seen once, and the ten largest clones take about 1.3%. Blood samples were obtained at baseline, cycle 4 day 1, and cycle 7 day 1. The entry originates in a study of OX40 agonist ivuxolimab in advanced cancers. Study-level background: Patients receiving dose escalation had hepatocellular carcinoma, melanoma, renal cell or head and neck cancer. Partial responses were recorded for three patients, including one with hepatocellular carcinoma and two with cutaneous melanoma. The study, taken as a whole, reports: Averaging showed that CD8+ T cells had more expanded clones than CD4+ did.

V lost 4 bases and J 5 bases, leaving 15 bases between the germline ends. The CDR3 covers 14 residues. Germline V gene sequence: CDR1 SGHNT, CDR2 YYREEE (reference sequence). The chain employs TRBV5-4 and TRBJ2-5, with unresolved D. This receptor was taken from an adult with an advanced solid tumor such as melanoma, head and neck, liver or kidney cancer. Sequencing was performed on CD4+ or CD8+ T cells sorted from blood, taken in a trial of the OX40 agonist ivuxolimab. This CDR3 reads CASSQPGPEETQYF. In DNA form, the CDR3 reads TGTGCCAGCAGCCAACCCGGGCCCGAGGAGACCCAGTACTTC.